A single T cell receptor (beta chain) is shown here with its context. What it recognizes is unknown. The junction differs from germline at one of its ends, possibly a read error. This sample stems from a study of tumor-infiltrating lymphocytes in primary liver carcinoma. Unsorted bulk tissue (roughly 20-34 mg) underwent RNA and DNA co-extraction. In germline, CDR1 is MNHEY, CDR2 SVGEGT. The CDR3 has 15 residues. Findings and caveats of the study: Tumors and blood were compared for top-250-clone fraction, and tumors had the significantly higher value (p = 0.039).

Researchers generated TCR beta cDNA from about 500 ng of total RNA, relying on a constant-region primer. Three nested multiplex PCR rounds, a slightly modified ARM-PCR, produced the libraries for TCR beta. The first two PCR rounds used TRBV1-TRBV30 primers with a Cbeta primer, roughly 10 cycles each. TCRdb reprocessed the multiplex PCR reads via MiXCR and lists one record per CDR3 protein. The sample contains about 66,000 distinct CDR3 sequences, 71% of which appear only once. The specimen sequenced was liver tumor tissue from sampling region 4. Subset specified: tumor region T4, right-lateral pole. The V and J genes are TRBV6-2 or TRBV6-3 and TRBJ2-1; D is unclear. This clonotype originated in a man aged 35-49 years with primary liver carcinoma and hepatitis B virus infection. This CDR3 reads CASSLIQSSYNEQFF. DNA for the CDR3: TGTGCCAGCAGCTTAATCCAAAGCTCCTACAACGAGCAGTTCTTC.